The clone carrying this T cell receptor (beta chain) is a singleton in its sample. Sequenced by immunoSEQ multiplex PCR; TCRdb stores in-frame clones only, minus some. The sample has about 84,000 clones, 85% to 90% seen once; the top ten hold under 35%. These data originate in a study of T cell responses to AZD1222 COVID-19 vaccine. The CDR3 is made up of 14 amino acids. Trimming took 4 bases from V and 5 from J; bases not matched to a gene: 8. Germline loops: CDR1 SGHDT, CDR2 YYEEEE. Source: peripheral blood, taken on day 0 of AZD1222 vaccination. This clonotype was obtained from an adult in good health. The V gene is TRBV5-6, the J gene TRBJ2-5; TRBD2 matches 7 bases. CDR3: CASSLPGLSETQYF. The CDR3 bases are TGTGCCAGCAGCCTCCCGGGACTATCCGAGACCCAGTACTTC. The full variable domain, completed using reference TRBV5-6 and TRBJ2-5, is DAGVTQSPTHLIKTRGQQVTLRCSPKSGHDTVSWYQQALGQGPQFIFQYYEEEERQRGNFPDRFSGHQFPNYSSELNVNALLLGDSALYLCASSLPGLSETQYFGPGTRLLVL.